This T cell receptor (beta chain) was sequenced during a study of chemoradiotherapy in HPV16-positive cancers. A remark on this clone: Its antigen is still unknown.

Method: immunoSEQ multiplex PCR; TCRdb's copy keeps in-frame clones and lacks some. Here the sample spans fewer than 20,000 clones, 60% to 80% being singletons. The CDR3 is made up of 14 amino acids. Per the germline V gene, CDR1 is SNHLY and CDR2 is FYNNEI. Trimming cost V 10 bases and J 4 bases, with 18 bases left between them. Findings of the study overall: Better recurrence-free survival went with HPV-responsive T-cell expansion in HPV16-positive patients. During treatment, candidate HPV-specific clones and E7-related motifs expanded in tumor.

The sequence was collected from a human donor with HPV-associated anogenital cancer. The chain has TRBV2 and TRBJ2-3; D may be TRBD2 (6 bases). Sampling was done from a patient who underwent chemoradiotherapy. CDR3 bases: TGTGCCACCTCACCCGTGGCGGGGTCAGATACGCAGTATTTT. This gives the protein CATSPVAGSDTQYF.